A selection of T cell receptor beta chains follows, all from one sample in a study of cytomegalovirus exposure and HLA in healthy donors. Generated by immunoSEQ multiplex PCR, the TCRdb table keeps only in-frame clones and is missing some. The repertoire holds about 140,000 clones, with roughly 75% as singletons. Sample: PBMCs. These receptor sequences come from a female donor in good health and CMV-seronegative. Each CDR3 is given with its conserved first and last residue. The order of the fields is CDR3 length, V gene, D gene, J gene, CDR3 protein. D genes are given only for firm matches.

>12|TRBV5-4|TRBD1|TRBJ1-1
CASSVTGGIAFF
>14|TRBV30|-|TRBJ2-1
CAWSGGGTMPLQFF
>20|TRBV5-1|TRBD2|TRBJ2-1
CASSLDPLPLLAGKYNEQFF
>14|TRBV28|TRBD1|TRBJ1-2
CASSLARGAYGYPF
>19|TRBV2|TRBD2|TRBJ2-2
CASSDHLTSGRPGTGELFF
>16|TRBV28|-|TRBJ1-4
CASTLSTDRVNEKLFF
>16|TRBV6-5|TRBD2|TRBJ2-7
CASSYRSAGGAREQYF
>15|TRBV19|-|TRBJ2-5
CASSIGIRGAETQYF
>16|TRBV7-3|TRBD1|TRBJ1-2
CASSLPSLTGPTIYTF
>15|TRBV5-1|TRBD2|TRBJ2-5
CASSLVGRGEETQYF
>13|TRBV5-1|TRBD2|TRBJ2-5
CASGLAGDQTQYF
>13|TRBV5-4|-|TRBJ1-2
CASSAQGNYGYTF
>15|TRBV15|-|-
CATSRKTGATYEQYF
>13|TRBV27|-|TRBJ1-2
CASGPGREGGYTF
>14|TRBV5-1|TRBD1|TRBJ1-2
CASRPGQGPYGYTF
>18|TRBV29-1|-|TRBJ2-4
CSVAPGSVDRWGMAIQYF
>16|TRBV7-9|TRBD1|TRBJ1-2
CASSPRDRDSNYGYTF
>16|TRBV4-3|-|TRBJ1-2
CASSQGVEGDSYGYTF
>14|TRBV28|TRBD1|TRBJ2-1
CASSPDRGLGEQFF
>17|TRBV28|-|TRBJ1-5
CASSLGQKFHSNQPQHF
>15|TRBV27|TRBD1|TRBJ2-7
CASSFGTGVLFEQYF
>14|TRBV19|-|TRBJ2-5
CASSPSGLARTQYF
>14|TRBV11-2|-|TRBJ2-7
CASSLWRGNYEQYF
>12|TRBV27|TRBD1|TRBJ1-2
CATVTGNHGYTF
>15|TRBV6-5|-|TRBJ2-5
CASSAGQLYQETQYF
>15|TRBV5-1|-|TRBJ2-6
CASSLLDSGANVLTF
>14|TRBV13|TRBD1|TRBJ1-2
CASSLGQGAFSYTF
>14|TRBV19|TRBD1|TRBJ1-2
CASSLPGGNYGYTF
>13|TRBV27|-|TRBJ1-2
CASSQQGTYGYTF
>13|TRBV6-5|TRBD2|TRBJ2-3
CASSLAGTDTQYF
>18|TRBV5-4|TRBD1|TRBJ2-5
CASSLGLTGGSSQETQYF
>15|TRBV10-1|-|TRBJ1-3
CASSARLSSGNTIYF
>15|TRBV4-1|TRBD1|TRBJ1-1
CASSQLDRDHTEAFF
>13|TRBV7-9|-|TRBJ1-2
CASSLGGNYGYTF
>13|TRBV11-2|-|TRBJ2-3
CASSFLSTDTQYF
>14|TRBV5-5|TRBD1|TRBJ1-2
CASSRTGPGLGYTF
>13|TRBV14|-|TRBJ2-4
CASSQGGSNIQYF
>14|TRBV5-1|TRBD2|TRBJ2-5
CASSLTGTSGTQYF
>14|TRBV27|-|TRBJ2-5
CASSLYTAQETQYF
>15|TRBV5-1|TRBD2|TRBJ2-1
CASSTTSGSLIEQFF
>13|TRBV5-6|-|TRBJ2-7
CASSPRVPNEQYF
>14|TRBV5-4|TRBD2|TRBJ2-1
CASSRRDYHNEQFF
>13|TRBV6-1|-|TRBJ1-5
CASEVWGNQPQHF
>16|TRBV28|TRBD1|TRBJ2-5
CASSFYGQGKRETQYF
>15|TRBV6-5|-|TRBJ1-2
CASKATVDGLYGYPF
>13|TRBV7-9|-|TRBJ2-2
CASTPHRAGELFF
>15|TRBV27|TRBD1|TRBJ2-2
CASSRGTANTGELFF
>13|TRBV30|TRBD1|TRBJ2-7
CAWSLGTGSEQYF
>17|TRBV7-8|-|TRBJ2-2
CASSLPGGQLNTGELFF
>15|TRBV28|TRBD1|TRBJ2-7
CASRSPGTGIYEQYF
>15|TRBV21-1|-|TRBJ2-5
CASSKEIRCYETQYF